This entry is about one T cell receptor (beta chain). The sample belongs to a study of blood T cell repertoires in COVID-19. Study details: COVID-19 samples collected from the United States, Italy and Spain covered acute and convalescent phases. The analysed material was cDNA or gDNA that came from T cells, B-cell-depleted T cells, or PBMCs.

With 0 bases removed from V and 7 bases from J, the gap between germline ends came to 7 bases. This CDR3 region has 13 residues. The germline V gene encodes CDR1 SGHTA and CDR2 FQGTGA. Source study methods: How many nucleated cells were present was estimated from reference gene primer amplification. The table came from immunoSEQ multiplex PCR; TCRdb's copy has only in-frame clones and leaves some out. The DNA was the basis for D and trimming; V, J and clone size are from that table. The sample shows approximately 31,000 clones, less than 90% of them seen only once. This chain connects TRBV7-3 to TRBJ2-1; perhaps TRBD1 as D (6 bases). This TCR derives from a man between 65 and 80 years old with active COVID-19. The sample was peripheral blood. CDR3: CASSLTRGNEQFF. The CDR3 DNA sequence: TGTGCCAGCAGCTTAACGAGGGGGAATGAGCAGTTCTTC.